These T cell receptor beta chains were read from a single sample in a study of T cells after yellow fever vaccination. TCRdb used MiXCR to reprocess the 5' RACE reads, holding one entry per CDR3 protein. The sample includes approximately 450,000 distinct CDR3 sequences, 15% to 20% of them seen just once. Sequencing was performed on PBMCs, taken before the yellow fever booster vaccination. The receptors come from a man aged 18 to 35 who received the YFV17D yellow fever vaccine. Both conserved end residues are part of each CDR3. Fields, in order: V gene, clone size, J gene, D gene, CDR3 DNA, CDR3 protein. D genes are given only for firm matches. Clone size is shown for a subset of rows, as once, few, many or a class of expanded clone.

V gene: TRBV5-6; clone size: -; J gene: TRBJ2-5; D gene: -; CDR3 DNA: TGTGCCAGCAGCCCGACAGGAGAAGGGGAGACCCAGTACTTC; CDR3 protein: CASSPTGEGETQYF
V gene: TRBV5-6; clone size: many; J gene: TRBJ2-1; D gene: -; CDR3 DNA: TGTGCCAGCAGCCCCGCACTAGACAATGAGCAGTTCTTC; CDR3 protein: CASSPALDNEQFF
V gene: TRBV5-6; clone size: few; J gene: TRBJ2-1; D gene: TRBD1; CDR3 DNA: TGTGCCAGCAGCGGTACAGGGGGCGATGAGCAGTTCTTC; CDR3 protein: CASSGTGGDEQFF
V gene: TRBV12-3/TRBV12-4; clone size: few; J gene: TRBJ1-1; D gene: -; CDR3 DNA: TGTGCCAGCAGCCAAGGACAGACCGGAGGCACTGAAGCTTTCTTT; CDR3 protein: CASSQGQTGGTEAFF
V gene: TRBV20-1; clone size: -; J gene: TRBJ1-1; D gene: -; CDR3 DNA: TGCAGTGCTAGATGGGGCATGAACACTGAAGCTTTCTTT; CDR3 protein: CSARWGMNTEAFF
V gene: TRBV7-2; clone size: -; J gene: TRBJ2-1; D gene: -; CDR3 DNA: TGTGCCAGCAGCTTAGGGAACTACAATGAGCAGTTCTTC; CDR3 protein: CASSLGNYNEQFF
V gene: TRBV7-2; clone size: few; J gene: TRBJ1-5; D gene: -; CDR3 DNA: TGTGCCAGCAGCTTAGTTTTTGGAGATCAGCCCCAGCATTTT; CDR3 protein: CASSLVFGDQPQHF
V gene: TRBV4-3; clone size: many; J gene: TRBJ2-1; D gene: -; CDR3 DNA: TGCGCCAGCAGCCAAGATGGAAGGTTAGAGCAGTTCTTC; CDR3 protein: CASSQDGRLEQFF
V gene: TRBV7-2; clone size: -; J gene: TRBJ2-5; D gene: TRBD2; CDR3 DNA: TGTGCCAGCAGAAGTAGCGGGGGGGCGGGTGAGACCCAGTACTTC; CDR3 protein: CASRSSGGAGETQYF
V gene: TRBV27; clone size: -; J gene: TRBJ2-3; D gene: TRBD2; CDR3 DNA: TGTGCCAGCAGTCCCATAGCGGGGCCGCCGGATACGCAGTATTTT; CDR3 protein: CASSPIAGPPDTQYF
V gene: TRBV10-3; clone size: -; J gene: TRBJ2-5; D gene: -; CDR3 DNA: TGTGCCATCAGTGATCGGGGGAGCGGAGAGACCCAGTACTTC; CDR3 protein: CAISDRGSGETQYF
V gene: TRBV7-9; clone size: -; J gene: TRBJ2-3; D gene: TRBD2; CDR3 DNA: TGTGCCAGCAGCTTACGAGCGGGGGCAGATACGCAGTATTTT; CDR3 protein: CASSLRAGADTQYF
V gene: TRBV5-6; clone size: -; J gene: TRBJ2-3; D gene: TRBD2; CDR3 DNA: TGTGCCAGCAGCTGGAGGACTAGCGGGACCACAGATACGCAGTATTTT; CDR3 protein: CASSWRTSGTTDTQYF
V gene: TRBV7-3; clone size: few; J gene: TRBJ2-1; D gene: TRBD2; CDR3 DNA: TGTGCCAGCAGCCCTACCGGGACTAGCGGGGGAAACAATGAGCAGTTCTTC; CDR3 protein: CASSPTGTSGGNNEQFF
V gene: TRBV20-1; clone size: few; J gene: TRBJ1-6; D gene: -; CDR3 DNA: TGCAGTGCAAGGCCCAGGGCCATCAGCTCCTATAATTCACCCCTCCACTTT; CDR3 protein: CSARPRAISSYNSPLHF
V gene: TRBV18; clone size: -; J gene: TRBJ2-3; D gene: -; CDR3 DNA: TGTGCCAGCTCACCATGGGGGGGGGCCTACACAGATACGCAGTATTTT; CDR3 protein: CASSPWGGAYTDTQYF
V gene: TRBV5-1; clone size: -; J gene: TRBJ1-1; D gene: TRBD1; CDR3 DNA: TGCGCCAGCAGCATGGACAGGTTGAACACTGAAGCTTTCTTT; CDR3 protein: CASSMDRLNTEAFF
V gene: TRBV20-1; clone size: -; J gene: TRBJ1-1; D gene: -; CDR3 DNA: TGCAGTGCTAGGACAGGTACCGAAGCTTTCTTT; CDR3 protein: CSARTGTEAFF
V gene: TRBV28; clone size: -; J gene: TRBJ2-7; D gene: -; CDR3 DNA: TGTGCCAGCAGTCTGACACAGACCGTATACGAGCAGTACTTC; CDR3 protein: CASSLTQTVYEQYF
V gene: TRBV23-1; clone size: few; J gene: TRBJ2-5; D gene: -; CDR3 DNA: TGCGCCAGCAGTCAGGCTCTCCTCGAGACCCAGTACTTC; CDR3 protein: CASSQALLETQYF
V gene: TRBV7-3; clone size: -; J gene: TRBJ2-3; D gene: TRBD2; CDR3 DNA: TGTGCCAGCAGCCGTCTAGCGGGGGCCGCAGATACGCAGTATTTT; CDR3 protein: CASSRLAGAADTQYF
V gene: TRBV9; clone size: few; J gene: TRBJ2-1; D gene: TRBD2; CDR3 DNA: TGTGCCAGCAGTTTGCACCAGGGACTAGCGGGGGTTGAGCAGTTCTTC; CDR3 protein: CASSLHQGLAGVEQFF
V gene: TRBV7-2; clone size: many; J gene: TRBJ1-1; D gene: -; CDR3 DNA: TGTGCCAGCAGCTTACAGGGCATGGACACTGAAGCTTTCTTT; CDR3 protein: CASSLQGMDTEAFF
V gene: TRBV6-5; clone size: -; J gene: TRBJ1-6; D gene: -; CDR3 DNA: TGTGCCAGCAGTTACCTCGGTCCCATCTCACCCCTCCACTTT; CDR3 protein: CASSYLGPISPLHF
V gene: TRBV12-3/TRBV12-4; clone size: few; J gene: TRBJ2-3; D gene: -; CDR3 DNA: TGTGCCAGCAGTCCGAACTTCGGGGGCGGGGATACGCAGTATTTT; CDR3 protein: CASSPNFGGGDTQYF
V gene: TRBV4-1; clone size: -; J gene: TRBJ2-3; D gene: -; CDR3 DNA: TGCGCCAGCAGCATCAGTCGTGGGGGAGATACGCAGTATTTT; CDR3 protein: CASSISRGGDTQYF
V gene: TRBV27; clone size: -; J gene: TRBJ1-2; D gene: TRBD1; CDR3 DNA: TGTGCCAGCAAGGGGGCGGGGGCCTATGGCTACACCTTC; CDR3 protein: CASKGAGAYGYTF
V gene: TRBV6-5; clone size: -; J gene: TRBJ1-2; D gene: -; CDR3 DNA: TGTGCCAGCAGTTACACCTCAGGGCGGGTCGGCTACACCTTC; CDR3 protein: CASSYTSGRVGYTF
V gene: TRBV28; clone size: few; J gene: TRBJ2-7; D gene: -; CDR3 DNA: TGTGCCAGCAGGGGAGACAGCACCTACGAGCAGTACTTC; CDR3 protein: CASRGDSTYEQYF
V gene: TRBV4-1; clone size: few; J gene: TRBJ1-2; D gene: TRBD1; CDR3 DNA: TGCGCCAGCAGCCAGGCCGGGACAGGGGTCGGCTACACCTTC; CDR3 protein: CASSQAGTGVGYTF
V gene: TRBV12-3/TRBV12-4; clone size: -; J gene: TRBJ2-1; D gene: -; CDR3 DNA: TGTGCCAGCAGTTTGGGCAGGGTCGATGAGCAGTTCTTC; CDR3 protein: CASSLGRVDEQFF
V gene: TRBV12-3/TRBV12-4; clone size: -; J gene: TRBJ1-2; D gene: TRBD1; CDR3 DNA: TGTGCCAGCACCCCGACAGGGCCCCTGGGCTACACCTTC; CDR3 protein: CASTPTGPLGYTF
V gene: TRBV5-1; clone size: few; J gene: TRBJ2-7; D gene: TRBD2; CDR3 DNA: TGCGCCAGCACCCCGGGAGGGGGCTACGAGCAGTACTTC; CDR3 protein: CASTPGGGYEQYF
V gene: TRBV24-1; clone size: -; J gene: TRBJ2-7; D gene: -; CDR3 DNA: TGTGCCACCAGTGATTTCTCGGGCGAGCAGTACTTC; CDR3 protein: CATSDFSGEQYF
V gene: TRBV9; clone size: few; J gene: TRBJ1-2; D gene: -; CDR3 DNA: TGTGCCAGCAGCCCTAACCCCGGGGGGCAGAACTATGGCTACACCTTC; CDR3 protein: CASSPNPGGQNYGYTF
V gene: TRBV6-5; clone size: -; J gene: TRBJ2-3; D gene: TRBD1; CDR3 DNA: TGTGCCAGCAGTTACCTCGCAGGGGGTTTCACAGATACGCAGTATTTT; CDR3 protein: CASSYLAGGFTDTQYF
V gene: TRBV6-1; clone size: -; J gene: TRBJ2-3; D gene: TRBD2; CDR3 DNA: TGTGCCAGCAGTGAAGCCGGCGGGGGGGTCACAGATACGCAGTATTTT; CDR3 protein: CASSEAGGGVTDTQYF
V gene: TRBV12-3/TRBV12-4; clone size: -; J gene: TRBJ2-7; D gene: -; CDR3 DNA: TGTGCCAGCAGTTTATCCCCGGGAACATACTACGAGCAGTACTTC; CDR3 protein: CASSLSPGTYYEQYF
V gene: TRBV27; clone size: -; J gene: TRBJ1-4; D gene: -; CDR3 DNA: TGTGCCAGCAGTTTAAAGGGATTTAATGAAAAACTGTTTTTT; CDR3 protein: CASSLKGFNEKLFF
V gene: TRBV2; clone size: once; J gene: TRBJ2-7; D gene: TRBD2; CDR3 DNA: TGTGCCAGCAGTGAGCTAGGGCTAGCGGAGTACGAGCAGTACTTC; CDR3 protein: CASSELGLAEYEQYF
V gene: TRBV6-5; clone size: few; J gene: TRBJ2-7; D gene: -; CDR3 DNA: TGTGCCAGCAGTTACTCAACTACCTCCTACGAGCAGTACTTC; CDR3 protein: CASSYSTTSYEQYF
V gene: TRBV6-5; clone size: -; J gene: TRBJ1-5; D gene: -; CDR3 DNA: TGTGCCAGCAGTTACTCGAAGAAGGGCGGTCAGCCCCAGCATTTT; CDR3 protein: CASSYSKKGGQPQHF
V gene: TRBV4-3; clone size: -; J gene: TRBJ2-5; D gene: TRBD1; CDR3 DNA: TGCGCCAGCAGCAAACAGGGGAGTTTGAGGGAGACCCAGTACTTC; CDR3 protein: CASSKQGSLRETQYF
V gene: TRBV4-2; clone size: -; J gene: TRBJ2-5; D gene: -; CDR3 DNA: TGTGCCAGCAGCTCTAGCTCACTTTTCCAAGAGACCCAGTACTTC; CDR3 protein: CASSSSSLFQETQYF
V gene: TRBV18; clone size: -; J gene: TRBJ1-1; D gene: -; CDR3 DNA: TGTGCCAGCTCACCATCGTGGGCAGGGGTGTACACTGAAGCTTTCTTT; CDR3 protein: CASSPSWAGVYTEAFF
V gene: TRBV12-3/TRBV12-4; clone size: few; J gene: TRBJ2-3; D gene: -; CDR3 DNA: TGTGCCAGCAGTTTAGAGGAACACTCTAGCACAGATACGCAGTATTTT; CDR3 protein: CASSLEEHSSTDTQYF
V gene: TRBV12-3/TRBV12-4; clone size: -; J gene: TRBJ1-1; D gene: -; CDR3 DNA: TGTGCCAGCAGTCATAACGGACGGCTTGAAGCTTTCTTT; CDR3 protein: CASSHNGRLEAFF
V gene: TRBV7-9; clone size: few; J gene: TRBJ2-1; D gene: TRBD1; CDR3 DNA: TGTGCCAGCAGCATCGAACAGGGGGTGCGCGAGCAGTTCTTC; CDR3 protein: CASSIEQGVREQFF